These 27 T cell receptor beta chains were sequenced from one sample in a study of T-cell memory formation after mild COVID-19. Each CDR3 protein is one row after TCRdb ran MiXCR on the 5' RACE reads. The sample holds roughly 250,000 distinct CDR3 sequences; around 17% are singletons and the top ten take more than 20%. Sequencing used PBMCs or a T cell subset sorted from them (not recorded which). The origin of the receptors is a man aged 18 to 29 who had mild COVID-19 (a few samples of this study predate the infection). Cell type and time point are not known.

This clonotype was counted only a few times. The rearrangement links TRBV7-9 to TRBJ1-4, with unresolved D. V dropped 1 base and J dropped 8 bases, with 14 bases sitting between them. CDR3 length equals 15 residues. Germline V gene sequence: CDR1 SEHNR, CDR2 FQNEAQ (reference sequence). CDR3 nucleotides: TGTGCCAGCAGCTTAGGCCTACAGCAATGGGAAAAACTGTTTTTT. This sequence encodes CASSLGLQQWEKLFF.

This rearrangement joins TRBV4-3 to TRBJ2-7; TRBD2 might be the D (6 bases). The germline gives CDR1 LGHNA, CDR2 YSLEER. V was cut by 0 bases and J by 0 bases, with 12 bases left in between. CDR3 size: 16 residues. The CDR3 DNA is TGCGCCAGCAGCCAAGATTTGGGGAGGAGCTCCTACGAGCAGTACTTC. Translated, it gives CASSQDLGRSSYEQYF.

The J gene is TRBJ1-2, the V gene TRBV20-1; D remains ambiguous. Looked up from germline, CDR1 is DFQATT and CDR2 is SNEGSKA (reference sequence). Trimming removed 1 base from V and 3 bases from J, with 12 bases in between. This CDR3 comprises 14 residues. DNA of the CDR3: TGCAGTGCTAGAGTCCCCGGGTTAGACTATGGCTACACCTTC. Translated: CSARVPGLDYGYTF.

This chain uses TRBV29-1 with TRBJ2-1; 8 nucleotides line up with TRBD1. CDR1 SQVTM and CDR2 ANQGSEA come from the germline V gene. V lost 4 bases and J lost 9; bases outside the gene matches: 14. CDR3 length: 15 residues. CDR3 sequence: CSVGRTGNDFGEQFF. In DNA, the CDR3 is TGCAGCGTTGGAAGGACAGGGAACGATTTTGGTGAGCAGTTCTTC.

This clonotype has a single count. This rearrangement joins TRBV12-3 or TRBV12-4 to TRBJ2-3; the match to TRBD2 covers 12 bases. J was trimmed by 0 bases and V by 0 bases; bases with no gene match: 4. CDR3 length: 18 residues. In nucleotides, the CDR3 is TGTGCCAGCAGTTTAGCGCTCGGACTAGCGGGAAGCACAGATACGCAGTATTTT. As protein: CASSLALGLAGSTDTQYF.

This chain joins TRBV29-1 and TRBJ2-1; D is possibly TRBD1 (7 bases). V lost 4 bases to trimming and J lost 4 bases, with 11 bases between them. This CDR3 is built from 13 residues. Germline V lookup: CDR1 SQVTM, CDR2 ANQGSEA. Here the CDR3 reads CSVGRDSYNEQFF. The CDR3 bases are TGCAGCGTTGGGCGGGACAGTTACAATGAGCAGTTCTTC.

This clonotype has more than one count but fewer than ten. CDR3 in amino acids: CASSSGPSTNYGYTF. CDR3 bases: TGTGCCAGCAGTTCAGGACCTTCCACAAACTATGGCTACACCTTC. V gene TRBV2 combines with J gene TRBJ1-2; D remains ambiguous. Trimming took off 5 bases at V and 2 bases at J, with 15 bases between the two ends. This CDR3 region has 15 residues. Germline V gene sequence: CDR1 SNHLY, CDR2 FYNNEI.

The chain recombines TRBV7-9 with TRBJ2-2; D is possibly TRBD1 or TRBD2 (5 bases each). V was pared by 5 bases and J by 0 bases, with 10 bases between. CDR1 and CDR2 (germline): SEHNR, FQNEAQ (reference sequence). The CDR3 runs 15 residues. The chain's CDR3 is CASSRGPTNTGELFF. The CDR3 coding sequence is TGTGCCAGCAGCCGGGGACCCACGAACACCGGGGAGCTGTTTTTT.

This chain links TRBV7-6 with TRBJ2-5; perhaps D is TRBD1 or TRBD2 (5 bases each). Trimming shortened V by 5 bases and J by 2 bases, and 15 bases separated the two germline ends. The CDR3 totals 15 residues. Germline V gene data show CDR1 as SGHVS and CDR2 as FNYEAQ. CDR3 amino acids: CASSPARESQETQYF. The CDR3 DNA follows: TGTGCCAGCAGCCCCGCCAGGGAGTCACAAGAGACCCAGTACTTC.

This clonotype was detected a few times. The chain employs TRBV5-1 and TRBJ2-6, with D perhaps matching TRBD2 (6 bases). This CDR3 region has 18 residues. Trimming pared 2 bases from V and 2 bases from J, leaving 17 bases between. The V gene's germline CDR1 is SGHRS and CDR2 YFSETQ. The CDR3 bases are TGCGCCAGCAGCTTAGGGATGACCCCGGGGGCTGGGGCCAACGTCCTGACTTTC. It codes for CASSLGMTPGAGANVLTF.

This clonotype was seen only a few times. The CDR3 DNA is TGCGCCAGCAGCCGGCTGTTCCCGAGCACAGATACGCAGTATTTT. It encodes CASSRLFPSTDTQYF. V is TRBV4-1 and J is TRBJ2-3, with D unresolved. This CDR3 region has 15 residues. From germline, CDR1 is MGHRA and CDR2 YSYEKL. The V and J ends lost 4 bases and 0 bases respectively, with 11 bases between them.

The genes are TRBV10-3 and TRBJ2-7; possible D gene TRBD1, 6 bases. Trimming stripped 5 bases from V and 6 bases from J, with 14 bases between. The CDR3 contains 13 residues. The germline V gene encodes CDR1 ENHRY and CDR2 SYGVKD. The CDR3 DNA reads as TGTGCCATCAGTTCGCCGGGACATTCCGAGCAGTACTTC. This encodes CAISSPGHSEQYF.

This clonotype appeared a few times. In DNA form, the CDR3 reads TGTGCCAGCGGTTCGGGGGCGAATTCCTACGAGCAGTACGTC. Translating gives CASGSGANSYEQYV. V gene TRBV6-5 combines with J gene TRBJ2-7; D possibly uses TRBD1 or TRBD2 (6 bases each). Germline CDR1 MNHEY, CDR2 SVGAGI. The CDR3 runs 14 residues. Deletions cut 8 bases from V and 1 base from J, with 15 bases between.

This clonotype showed up just a few times. This CDR3 reads CASSFVRAGELFF. The DNA for the CDR3 is TGTGCCAGCAGTTTCGTCAGGGCCGGGGAGCTGTTTTTT. The chain combines TRBV28 with TRBJ2-2, with a weak D call TRBD1 (5 bases). The CDR3 has 13 amino acids. Per the germline V gene, CDR1 is MDHEN and CDR2 is SYDVKM. V lost 3 bases, J lost 6 bases, and 8 bases lay in between.

This clonotype appeared many times. The rearrangement joins TRBV12-3 or TRBV12-4 to TRBJ1-1, with D perhaps matching TRBD1 (5 bases). V was clipped by 7 bases and J by 4 bases, with 7 bases between them. The CDR3 sequence is 11 residues long. CDR3 nucleotides: TGTGCCAGCACCCAGGGCACTGAAGCTTTCTTT. It codes for CASTQGTEAFF.

The V call is TRBV7-3, the J call TRBJ1-1; no definite D call. Germline assignment: CDR1 SGHTA and CDR2 FQGTGA. Trimming shortened V by 5 bases and J by 1 base, and 11 bases separated the two germline ends. The CDR3 has 14 amino acids. CDR3 residues: CASSSPGSNTEAFF. CDR3 DNA: TGTGCCAGCAGCAGTCCTGGCTCGAACACTGAAGCTTTCTTT. Complete variable domain (other parts from reference TRBV7-3 and TRBJ1-1): GAGVSQTPSNKVTEKGKYVELRCDPISGHTALYWYRQSLGQGPEFLIYFQGTGAADDSGLPNDRFFAVRPEGSVSTLKIQRTERGDSAVYLCASSSPGSNTEAFFGQGTRLTVV.

Only a few counts were recorded for this clonotype. The V and J genes are TRBV5-1 and TRBJ2-1; the D is unclear. The germline V gene encodes CDR1 SGHRS and CDR2 YFSETQ. V lost 0 bases and J 5 bases, leaving 12 bases between the germline ends. This CDR3 comprises 15 residues. The CDR3 sequence is CASSLARDGHNEQFF. Written as DNA, the CDR3 is TGCGCCAGCAGCTTGGCTAGGGATGGGCACAATGAGCAGTTCTTC.

The chain couples TRBV28 to TRBJ2-5; D is perhaps TRBD1 or TRBD2 (5 bases each). Germline CDR1 MDHEN, CDR2 SYDVKM. Between the trimmed V and J ends, which lost 1 base and 7 bases, there was a span of 16 bases. This CDR3 is 15 amino acids long. The CDR3 loop is CASSLFLVEGTTQYF. In DNA form, the CDR3 reads TGTGCCAGCAGTTTATTTCTCGTAGAGGGGACGACCCAGTACTTC.

The CDR3 loop is CASSTIQGTGNTIYF. CDR3 nucleotide sequence: TGTGCCAGCAGCACAATTCAGGGTACTGGAAACACCATATATTTT. The chain recombines TRBV7-9 with TRBJ1-3, with D possibly TRBD1 on 5 matching bases. V lost 5 bases to trimming and J lost 2 bases, with 13 bases between them. CDR3 length: 15 residues. Germline CDR1 is SEHNR and CDR2 is FQNEAQ (reference sequence).

The chain couples TRBV7-2 to TRBJ2-4; D possibly corresponds to TRBD2 (5 bases). The CDR3 runs to 16 residues. Germline loops: CDR1 SGHTA, CDR2 FQGNSA. V was clipped by 3 bases and J by 0 bases, with 12 bases between them. The CDR3 nucleotides are TGTGCCAGCAGCTTTGGACTCGAACTAGCCAAAAACATTCAGTACTTC. It encodes CASSFGLELAKNIQYF.

V and J are TRBV15 and TRBJ1-2; 9 bases are shared with TRBD1. Germline loops: CDR1 LNHNV, CDR2 YYDKDF (reference sequence). The junction had 1 base not matched to a gene; V was cut back by 1 base and J by 4 bases. The CDR3 totals 14 residues. The CDR3 sequence is CATSRGDRVYGYTF. The CDR3 nucleotides read TGTGCCACCAGCAGAGGGGACAGGGTCTATGGCTACACCTTC.

J is TRBJ1-1 and V is TRBV19, with TRBD1 matching 7 bases. Germline V CDR1 and CDR2: LNHDA, SQIVND (reference sequence). V dropped 4 bases and J dropped 6; count of bases not matched to a gene: 5. CDR3 length: 13 amino acids. CDR3: CASSTGQIPEAFF. The CDR3 region has the DNA TGTGCCAGTAGTACGGGACAGATCCCTGAAGCTTTCTTT.

A word on this clonotype: Mismatch with germline at one junction end may stem from a read error. The chain employs TRBV7-6 and TRBJ2-5; maybe TRBD1 (5 bases). Germline V gene sequence: CDR1 SGHVS, CDR2 FNYEAQ. This CDR3 comprises 15 residues. The CDR3 nucleotides are TGTGCCAGCAGCTTTAGGGGCCAGTACCAAGAGACCAAGTACTTC. Its protein is CASSFRGQYQETKYF.

This clonotype was counted a few times. The chain couples TRBV5-1 to TRBJ1-1; maybe TRBD1 (6 bases). CDR3 size: 14 residues. Germline CDR1 reads SGHRS; CDR2 reads YFSETQ. Trimming left V 8 bases short and J 5 bases short, with 19 bases between. The CDR3 DNA follows: TGCGCCAGTCGCCCCAGGGGAGCCGGAACTGAAGCTTTCTTT. Translated, it gives CASRPRGAGTEAFF.

This rearrangement joins TRBV4-3 to TRBJ1-1, with D uncertain. Germline V lookup: CDR1 LGHNA, CDR2 YSLEER. The CDR3 extends over 14 amino acids. V was clipped by 4 bases and J by 10 bases, with 19 bases between them. The CDR3 nucleotides read TGCGCCAGCAGCCCTCCTGGGGTCGAGCGAGGAGCTTTCTTT. Translating gives CASSPPGVERGAFF.

This chain uses TRBV3-1 with TRBJ2-3; 11 nucleotides match TRBD2. Trimming cost V 0 bases and J 5 bases; bases outside gene matches: 10. Germline V lookup: CDR1 LGHDT, CDR2 YNNKEL (reference sequence). The CDR3 has 18 residues. The CDR3 protein is CASSQDPDSGGAGDTQYF. Here the CDR3 DNA reads TGTGCCAGCAGCCAAGATCCCGATAGCGGGGGGGCTGGAGATACGCAGTATTTT.

The rearrangement uses TRBV20-1 and TRBJ2-2; the match to TRBD1 covers 7 bases. The CDR3 has 14 amino acids. With V trimmed by 3 bases and J by 0 bases, 1 base remained unmatched. Looked up from germline, CDR1 is DFQATT and CDR2 is SNEGSKA (reference sequence). Written as DNA, the CDR3 is TGCAGTGCTAGCGGGACAGCGAACACCGGGGAGCTGTTTTTT. This encodes CSASGTANTGELFF.